This note documents a single TCR beta chain sequence. V was shortened by 5 bases and J by 0 bases, with 11 bases between the two germline ends. This CDR3 has 14 residues. Germline CDR1 is MNHEY and CDR2 is SVGAGI. This record belongs to a study of T cell responses to AZD1222 COVID-19 vaccine. TCRdb's table, derived via immunoSEQ multiplex PCR, lists solely in-frame clones and lacks some. Found here are around 69,000 clones, around 84% of them singletons; the top ten hold under 8%. Sequenced material: peripheral blood, taken on day 0 of AZD1222 vaccination. The chain couples TRBV6-5 to TRBJ2-7; D is perhaps TRBD1 (5 bases). This sequence was found in an adult in good health. CDR3 region: CASSQQESSYEQYF. CDR3 coding DNA: TGTGCCAGCAGTCAACAGGAGAGCTCCTACGAGCAGTACTTC.